The clone carrying this T cell receptor beta chain showed up many times. The germline V gene has CDR1 SGHRS and CDR2 YFSETQ. CDR3 length equals 15 residues. J was trimmed by 5 bases and V by 4 bases; bases with no gene match: 10. This sample was included in a study of T cells after yellow fever vaccination. TCRdb itself ran the 5' RACE reads through MiXCR, one entry per CDR3 protein. This sample has around 320,000 distinct CDR3 sequences, with roughly a tenth found just once. The chain is built from TRBV5-1 and TRBJ2-5, with 8 bases identical to TRBD2. Source: CD4+ T cells sorted from PBMCs, taken 45 days after the yellow fever booster vaccination. This receptor was identified in a young man who received the YFV17D yellow fever vaccine. The CDR3 protein is CASSLQRTSQETQYF. The CDR3 nucleotides are TGCGCCAGCAGCCTACAGCGGACTAGCCAGGAGACCCAGTACTTC.